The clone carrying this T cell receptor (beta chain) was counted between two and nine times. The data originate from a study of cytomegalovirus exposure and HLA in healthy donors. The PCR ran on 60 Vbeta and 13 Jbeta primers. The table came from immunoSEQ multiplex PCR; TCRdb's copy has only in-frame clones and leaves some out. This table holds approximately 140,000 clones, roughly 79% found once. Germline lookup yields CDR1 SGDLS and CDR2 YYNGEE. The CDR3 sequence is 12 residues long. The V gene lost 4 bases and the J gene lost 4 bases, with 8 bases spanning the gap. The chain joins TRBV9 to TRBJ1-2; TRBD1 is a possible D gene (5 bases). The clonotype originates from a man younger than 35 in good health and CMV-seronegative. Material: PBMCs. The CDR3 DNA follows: TGTGCCAGCAGCTCCAGGGTCTATGGCTACACCTTC. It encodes CASSSRVYGYTF.